This T cell receptor beta chain was identified during a study of regulatory T cells in long-lasting Graves disease. Study overall: Persistent Graves' disease denoted over 5 years of antithyroid drugs plus positive TSH receptor antibodies.

To make TCR beta libraries, researchers used iRepertoire HTBI primers and Arm-PCR of CDR3 regions. TCRdb reanalysed the multiplex PCR reads using MiXCR and keeps one entry per CDR3 protein. The table lists approximately 360,000 distinct CDR3 sequences, roughly 23% of them singletons. Remarks on this clonotype: Its antigen is unidentified.

Time point described: persistent/refractory GD, antithyroid drugs over 5 years with positive TRAb. Extracted RNA from PBMCs served as the source of the TCR library. Study-wide results and limits: Sharing of public clonotypes was greater in persistent patients (about 2,500) than in new patients (approximately 940). Small numbers of samples may have cut accuracy.

The receptor's source is a middle-aged woman with Graves disease. The sample here was peripheral blood mononuclear cells (PBMCs), taken when the disease was refractory, from a patient treated with antithyroid drugs.

CDR3: CASSQPTGGRKAFF. As DNA, the CDR3 is TGTGCCAGCAGCCAACCAACAGGGGGTCGCAAAGCTTTCTTT. The V gene is TRBV3-1, the J gene TRBJ1-1; 8 bases line up with TRBD1. The CDR3 sequence is 14 residues long. From germline, CDR1 is LGHDT and CDR2 YNNKEL (reference sequence). Trimming removed 2 bases from V and 9 bases from J; junction bases left unmatched: 8.